The sequence of this T cell receptor beta chain was determined in a study of long-term antiretroviral therapy in people with HIV. Study outcomes and limitations: Within the repertoire, clones expanded before ART were dominant at all time points. In the period from the mid-2000s to the late 2010s, blood was collected, possibly under older ART regimens.

The CDR3 extends over 15 amino acids. The germline gives CDR1 SGHAT, CDR2 FQNNGV. Trimming cost V 2 bases and J 1 base, with 11 bases left between them. About this clone: Antigen: not known.

This was the immunoSEQ v3.0 assay at survey level. Measured with immunoSEQ multiplex PCR; TCRdb has only the in-frame clones, and not every one. The data show some 31,000 clones, around 97% seen once. For each donor, at least one pre-ART and at least two post-ART PBMC samples were available. Ahead of DNA extraction, samples held roughly 0.9-11 million cryopreserved PBMC each. This material consisted of unsorted PBMCs, taken 7.6 years after starting antiretroviral therapy. The genes are TRBV11-2 and TRBJ1-1; unclear D gene. This TCR was sampled from a man aged 25 to 45 with HIV. The CDR3 protein is CASSLFPTENTEAFF. The CDR3 DNA is TGTGCCAGCAGCTTATTCCCCACTGAGAACACTGAAGCTTTCTTT.